This TCR beta chain was documented in a study of blood T cell repertoires in COVID-19. The wider study: Samples came from the United States, Italy and Spain, spanning acute and convalescent COVID-19. PBMCs, B-cell-depleted T cells, or T cells were the source of the cDNA or gDNA that made up the material.

The method was immunoSEQ multiplex PCR; TCRdb's version includes in-frame clones alone and lacks a portion of them. The profile shows around 150,000 clones, about nine tenths of them singletons. Unmatched junction bases numbered 6, after V lost 5 bases and J lost 3 bases. The CDR3 spans 15 residues. Germline lookup yields CDR1 MNHNY and CDR2 SVGAGI (reference sequence). This chain uses TRBV6-6 with TRBJ1-4, with 7 bases fitting TRBD1. This TCR was sampled from a human donor with COVID-19, enrolled during active disease. The donor label of this sample is uncertain. Sequencing was carried out using peripheral blood. The CDR3 sequence: CASSPSGQSNEKLFF. The CDR3 DNA sequence: TGTGCCAGCAGTCCCTCGGGACAGTCTAATGAAAAACTGTTTTTT.